The 5 T cell receptor beta chains presented below share a single source sample, sequenced in a study of radiotherapy plus CTLA-4 blockade in lung cancer. Produced via immunoSEQ multiplex PCR; TCRdb's table is partial and in-frame only. The table includes tens of thousands of clones, about 70% detected once. The specimen was peripheral blood, collected from a patient treated with radiotherapy plus ipilimumab. The receptors stem from a human donor with non-small cell lung cancer who had stable disease on radiotherapy plus ipilimumab.

The chain is built from TRBV6-1 and TRBJ2-4, with 9 bases that match TRBD1. Germline V lookup: CDR1 MNHNS, CDR2 SASEGT. With V trimmed by 4 bases and J by 7 bases, 11 bases remained unmatched. CDR3 length: 16 residues. CDR3 sequence: CASSARPGQGFNIQYF. CDR3 nucleotide sequence: TGTGCCAGCAGTGCGAGACCGGGACAGGGCTTCAACATTCAGTACTTC.

The chain links TRBV19 to TRBJ1-6; the match to TRBD1 covers 9 bases. Germline-derived CDR1 and CDR2 are LNHDA and SQIVND (reference sequence). V lost 2 bases, J lost 10 bases, and 12 bases stayed unmatched. CDR3 length equals 17 residues. CDR3 in DNA: TGTGCCAGTAGTATAAGACAGGGGGTCTCCGAGACCTCACCCCTCCACTTT. Protein product: CASSIRQGVSETSPLHF. The variable domain in full, with the rest retrieved from reference TRBV19 and TRBJ1-6, is DGGITQSPKYLFRKEGQNVTLSCEQNLNHDAMYWYRQDPGQGLRLIYYSQIVNDFQKGDIAEGYSVSREKKESFPLTVTSAQKNPTAFYLCASSIRQGVSETSPLHFGNGTRLTVT.

V gene TRBV19 combines with J gene TRBJ1-2, with TRBD1 matching over 7 bases. The CDR3 runs 15 residues. The germline V gene has CDR1 LNHDA and CDR2 SQIVND (reference sequence). With V trimmed by 5 bases and J by 5 bases, 11 bases remained unmatched. The CDR3 spells CASSQTGDSRYGYTF. Written as DNA, the CDR3 is TGTGCCAGTAGTCAAACGGGGGACAGCAGATATGGCTACACCTTC.

The chain has TRBV6-5 and TRBJ1-2; 8 bases align to TRBD1. The germline V gene encodes CDR1 MNHEY and CDR2 SVGAGI. This CDR3 is 15 amino acids long. V lost 6 bases and J lost 0; bases outside the gene matches: 6. CDR3 sequence reads: CASSPGTGPNYGYTF. CDR3 bases: TGTGCCAGCAGCCCAGGGACAGGACCTAACTATGGCTACACCTTC.

The V gene is TRBV10-3, the J gene TRBJ2-1; the match to TRBD2 covers 10 bases. CDR3 length: 16 amino acids. V shed 2 bases and J 7 bases; nucleotides not matched to a gene: 8. Germline values: CDR1 ENHRY, CDR2 SYGVKD. Written as DNA, the CDR3 is TGTGCCATCAGTGAGGTTAGCGGGGGGCACCCGAATGAGCAGTTCTTC. This translates into CAISEVSGGHPNEQFF.